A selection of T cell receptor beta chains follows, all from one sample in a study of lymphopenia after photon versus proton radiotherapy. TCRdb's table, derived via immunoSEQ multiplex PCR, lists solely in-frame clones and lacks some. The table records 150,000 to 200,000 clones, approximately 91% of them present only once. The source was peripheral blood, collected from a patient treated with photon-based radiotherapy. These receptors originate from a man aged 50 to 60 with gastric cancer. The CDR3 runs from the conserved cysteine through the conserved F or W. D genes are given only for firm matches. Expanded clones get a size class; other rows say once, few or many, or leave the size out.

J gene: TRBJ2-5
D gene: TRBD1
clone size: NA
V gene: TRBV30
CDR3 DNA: TGTGCCTGGAGGGGACAGTACCAAGAGGCCCAGTACTTC
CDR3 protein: CAWRGQYQEAQYF

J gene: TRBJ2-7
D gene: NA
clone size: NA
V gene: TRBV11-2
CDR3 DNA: TGTGCCAGCAGCCTATACGAGCAGTACTTC
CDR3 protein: CASSLYEQYF

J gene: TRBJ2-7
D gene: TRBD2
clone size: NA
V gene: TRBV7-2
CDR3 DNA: TGTGCCAGCAGCTTTACTAGCGGGAGACGAGGCGAGCAGTACTTC
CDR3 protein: CASSFTSGRRGEQYF

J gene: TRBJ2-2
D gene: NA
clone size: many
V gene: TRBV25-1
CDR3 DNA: TGTGCCAGCAGTGAATCGGTTGAGGGTTTCGGGGAGCTGTTTTTT
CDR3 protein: CASSESVEGFGELFF

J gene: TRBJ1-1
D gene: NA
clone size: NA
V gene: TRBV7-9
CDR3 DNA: TGTGCCAGCAGCTTTCACTCGGTTGGGGGCGGCACTGAAGCTTTCTTT
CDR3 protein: CASSFHSVGGGTEAFF

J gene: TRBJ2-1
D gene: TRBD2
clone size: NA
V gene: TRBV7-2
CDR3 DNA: TGTGCCAGCAGCTCCGGGACTAGCTTCTACAATGAGCAGTTCTTC
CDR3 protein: CASSSGTSFYNEQFF

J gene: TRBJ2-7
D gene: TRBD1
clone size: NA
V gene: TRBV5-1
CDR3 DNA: TGCGCCAGCAGCTTGGGGACAGGCGTCAACTACGAGCAGTACTTC
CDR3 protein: CASSLGTGVNYEQYF

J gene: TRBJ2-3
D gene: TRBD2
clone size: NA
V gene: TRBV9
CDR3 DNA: TGTGCCAGCAGCGTAGCTAGCGGGAGGGATACAGATACGCAGTATTTT
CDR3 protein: CASSVASGRDTDTQYF

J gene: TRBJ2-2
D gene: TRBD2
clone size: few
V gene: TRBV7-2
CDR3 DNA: TGTGCCAGCAGCACGTTGGGACTAGGGTCCACCGGGGAGCTGTTTTTT
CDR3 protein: CASSTLGLGSTGELFF

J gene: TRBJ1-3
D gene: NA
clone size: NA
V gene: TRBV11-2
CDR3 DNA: TGTGCCAGCAGCTCAATCAGGGGAAGTACTGGAAACACCATATATTTT
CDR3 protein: CASSSIRGSTGNTIYF

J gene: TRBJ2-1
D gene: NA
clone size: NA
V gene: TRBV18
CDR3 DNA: TGTGCCAGCTCACCCCCTACCTACAATGAGCAGTTCTTC
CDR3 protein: CASSPPTYNEQFF

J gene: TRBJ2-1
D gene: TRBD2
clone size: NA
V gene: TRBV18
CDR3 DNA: TGTGCCAGCTCACCTGGACTAGCGGGAAGGAATGAGCAGTTCTTC
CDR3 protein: CASSPGLAGRNEQFF

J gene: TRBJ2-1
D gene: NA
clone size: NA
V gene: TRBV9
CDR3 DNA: TGTGCCAGCAGCGTGGGCTTAAACAATGAGCAGTTCTTC
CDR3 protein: CASSVGLNNEQFF

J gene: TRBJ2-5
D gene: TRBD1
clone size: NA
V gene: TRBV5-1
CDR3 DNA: TGCGCCAGCAGCTTGGGACAGGGTGGAGAGACCCAGTACTTC
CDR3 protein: CASSLGQGGETQYF

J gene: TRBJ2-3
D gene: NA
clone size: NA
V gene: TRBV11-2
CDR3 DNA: TGTGCCAGCAGCTTAAGTAGGGTCACAGATACGCAGTATTTT
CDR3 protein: CASSLSRVTDTQYF

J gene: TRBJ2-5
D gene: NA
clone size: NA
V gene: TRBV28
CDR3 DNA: TGTGCCAGCAGTTTAGGGGGTAGGGAGACCCAGTACTTC
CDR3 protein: CASSLGGRETQYF

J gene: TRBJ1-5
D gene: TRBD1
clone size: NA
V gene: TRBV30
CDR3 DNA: TGTGCCTGGAGTGCTACGACAGGGGGACATCAGCCCCAGCATTTT
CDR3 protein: CAWSATTGGHQPQHF

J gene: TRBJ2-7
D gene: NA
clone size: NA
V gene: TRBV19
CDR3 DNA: TGTGCCAGTAGTCCCGACCGTACCTACGAGCAGTACTTC
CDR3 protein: CASSPDRTYEQYF

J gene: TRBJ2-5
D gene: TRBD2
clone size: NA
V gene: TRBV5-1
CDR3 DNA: TGCGCCAGCAGCTTGGGCGGGGGAGAGACCCAGTACTTC
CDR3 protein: CASSLGGGETQYF

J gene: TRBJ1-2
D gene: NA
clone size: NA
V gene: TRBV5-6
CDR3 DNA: TGTGCCAGCAGCCCGGGACAAAACTATGGCTACACCTTC
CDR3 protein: CASSPGQNYGYTF

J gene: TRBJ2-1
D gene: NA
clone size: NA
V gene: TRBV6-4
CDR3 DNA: TGTGCCAGCAGCTCATTAGCGGAGAGCTCCTACAATGAGCAGTTCTTC
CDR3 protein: CASSSLAESSYNEQFF

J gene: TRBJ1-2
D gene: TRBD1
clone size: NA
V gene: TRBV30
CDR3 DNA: TGTGCCCTCCGGGACAGAGGAGGCTACACCTTC
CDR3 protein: CALRDRGGYTF

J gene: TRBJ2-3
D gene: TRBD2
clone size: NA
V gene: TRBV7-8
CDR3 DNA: TGTGCCAGCAGCTTAGGTCCTAGCGGGATAAGCACAGATACGCAGTATTTT
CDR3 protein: CASSLGPSGISTDTQYF

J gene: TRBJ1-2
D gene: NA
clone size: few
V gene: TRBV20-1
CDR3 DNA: TGCAGTGGGGAGTTAGGCTATGGCTACACCTTC
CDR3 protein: CSGELGYGYTF

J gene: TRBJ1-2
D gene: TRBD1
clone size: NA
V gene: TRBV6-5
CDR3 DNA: TGTGCCAGCAGTTACTCCTATGCAGGGGGCGCCGGCTACACCTTC
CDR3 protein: CASSYSYAGGAGYTF

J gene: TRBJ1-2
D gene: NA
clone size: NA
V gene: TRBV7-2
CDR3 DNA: TGTGCCAGCAGTCTAGTAGGAGGGACGGACTATGGCTACACCTTC
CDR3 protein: CASSLVGGTDYGYTF

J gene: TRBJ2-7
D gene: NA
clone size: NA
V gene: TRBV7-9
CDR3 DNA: TGTGCCAGCAGCCAAGGGCAGGGATACTACGAGCAGTACTTC
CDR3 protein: CASSQGQGYYEQYF

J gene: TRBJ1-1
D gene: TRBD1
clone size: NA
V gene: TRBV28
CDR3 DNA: TGTGCCAGCAGTTTATTTCGCGGGACAGGCACTGAAGCTTTCTTT
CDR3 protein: CASSLFRGTGTEAFF

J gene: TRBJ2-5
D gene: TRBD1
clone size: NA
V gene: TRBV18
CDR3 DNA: TGTGCCAGCTCACCCACGCAGGGGACAGCCCAAGAGACCCAGTACTTC
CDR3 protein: CASSPTQGTAQETQYF

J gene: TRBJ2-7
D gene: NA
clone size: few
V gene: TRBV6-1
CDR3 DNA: TGTGCCAGCAGTGAAAAGGGCGACGAGCAGTACTTC
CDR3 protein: CASSEKGDEQYF

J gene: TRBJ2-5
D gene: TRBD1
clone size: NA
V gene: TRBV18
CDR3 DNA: TGTGCCAGCTCACCGTCTACAGGGGGCTCGAAGACCCAGTACTTC
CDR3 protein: CASSPSTGGSKTQYF

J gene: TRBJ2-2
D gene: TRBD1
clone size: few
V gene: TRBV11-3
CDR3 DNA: TGTGCCAGCAGCACGGGACAGGGAAACACCGGGGAGCTGTTTTTT
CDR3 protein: CASSTGQGNTGELFF

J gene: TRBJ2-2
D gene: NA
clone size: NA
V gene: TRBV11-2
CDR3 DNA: TGTGCCAGCAGCTTCCAAATTAGGGTGGGCACCGGGGAGCTGTTTTTT
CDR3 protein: CASSFQIRVGTGELFF

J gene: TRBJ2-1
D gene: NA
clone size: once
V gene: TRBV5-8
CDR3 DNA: TGTGCCAGCAGCTTGGGATCGTGGGGTTGGGGTGGCTCCTACAATGAGCAGTTCTTC
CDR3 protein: CASSLGSWGWGGSYNEQFF

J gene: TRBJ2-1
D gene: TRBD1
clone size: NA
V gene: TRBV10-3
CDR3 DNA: TGTGCCATCAGTCTGGGACAGTCGGGTAGCTCCTACAATGAGCAGTTCTTC
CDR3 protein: CAISLGQSGSSYNEQFF

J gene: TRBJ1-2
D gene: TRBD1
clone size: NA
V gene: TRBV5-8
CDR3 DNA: TGTGCCAGCAGCCGGGGACAGGGGAGGTACGGCTACACCTTC
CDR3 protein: CASSRGQGRYGYTF

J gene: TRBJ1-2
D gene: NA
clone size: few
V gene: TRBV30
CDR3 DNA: TGTGCCTGGAGATCTCACCAGGAGAACTATGGCTACACCTTC
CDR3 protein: CAWRSHQENYGYTF

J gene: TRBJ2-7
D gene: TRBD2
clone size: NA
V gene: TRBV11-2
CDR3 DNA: TGTGCCAGCCGGATGGCGCGGGAGGGCCTGGAGCAGTACTTC
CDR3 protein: CASRMAREGLEQYF

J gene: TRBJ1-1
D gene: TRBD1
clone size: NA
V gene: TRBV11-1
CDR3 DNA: TGTGCCAGCAGCTGGGACAGGAACACTGAAGCTTTCTTT
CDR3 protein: CASSWDRNTEAFF

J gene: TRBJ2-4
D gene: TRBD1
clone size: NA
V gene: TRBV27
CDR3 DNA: TGTGCCAGCAGTTTATGGGGACAGGGGGCCCCTTTTCAGTACTTC
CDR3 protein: CASSLWGQGAPFQYF

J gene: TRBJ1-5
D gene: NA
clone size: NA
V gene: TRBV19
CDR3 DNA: TGTGCCAGTAGTATGGGAGGGTTTGGGCAGCCCCAGCATTTT
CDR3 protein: CASSMGGFGQPQHF

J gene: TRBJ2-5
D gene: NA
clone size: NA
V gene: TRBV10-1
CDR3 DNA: TGCGCCAGCAGTGATCCGGGGCAAGAGACCCAGTACTTC
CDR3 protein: CASSDPGQETQYF

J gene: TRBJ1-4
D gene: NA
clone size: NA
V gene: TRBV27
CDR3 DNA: TGTGCCAGCAGTTCACCCCCAGGGGAAAAACTGTTTTTT
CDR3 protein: CASSSPPGEKLFF

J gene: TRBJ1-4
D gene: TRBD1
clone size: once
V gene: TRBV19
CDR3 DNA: TGTGCCAGTAGTCCGGACAGGGGGCGCCTTCAGGATGAAAAACTGTTTTTT
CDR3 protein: CASSPDRGRLQDEKLFF

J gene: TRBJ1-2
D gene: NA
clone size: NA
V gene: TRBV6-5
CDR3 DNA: TGTGCCAGCAGTTACTCGATCGGGGCTAACTATGGCTACACCTTC
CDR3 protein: CASSYSIGANYGYTF

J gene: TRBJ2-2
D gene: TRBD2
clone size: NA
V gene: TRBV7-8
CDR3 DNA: TGTGCCAGCAGCTTAGAGTTTAGCGGGAGAATCGGGGAGCTGTTTTTT
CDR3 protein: CASSLEFSGRIGELFF

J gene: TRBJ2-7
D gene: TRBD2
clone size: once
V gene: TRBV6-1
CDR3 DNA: TGTGCCAGCAGTGTAAACCGTCCGACTAGCGGGATCTCCTACGAGCAGTACTTC
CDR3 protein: CASSVNRPTSGISYEQYF

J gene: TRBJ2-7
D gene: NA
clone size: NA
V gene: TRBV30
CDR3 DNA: TGTGCCTGGAGTGTAAACAACGACAGGTCCAGGCAGTACTTC
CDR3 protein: CAWSVNNDRSRQYF

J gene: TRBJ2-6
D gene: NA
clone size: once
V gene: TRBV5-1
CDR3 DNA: TGCGCCAGCAGCTTGGCGACTACCGGGGCCAACGTCCTGACTTTC
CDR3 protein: CASSLATTGANVLTF

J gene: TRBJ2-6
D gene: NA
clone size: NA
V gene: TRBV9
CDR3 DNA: TGTGCCAGCAGCGTGGGCAGGGGACCCTCTGGGGCCAACGTCCTGACTTTC
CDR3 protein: CASSVGRGPSGANVLTF

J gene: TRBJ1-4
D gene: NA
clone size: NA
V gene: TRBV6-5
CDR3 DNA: TGTGCCAGCAGTTACGTCCCCCGGGAAAAACTGTTTTTT
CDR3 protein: CASSYVPREKLFF

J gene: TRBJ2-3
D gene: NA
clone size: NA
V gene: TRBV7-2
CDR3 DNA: TGTGCCAGCAGCTTATACGGAGATACGCAGTATTTT
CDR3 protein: CASSLYGDTQYF

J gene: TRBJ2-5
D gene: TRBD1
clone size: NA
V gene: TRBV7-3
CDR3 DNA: TGTGCCAGCAGCGAAGGGACAGGGGTGGCCCAGTACTTC
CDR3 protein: CASSEGTGVAQYF

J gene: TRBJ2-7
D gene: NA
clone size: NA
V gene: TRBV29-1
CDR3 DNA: TGCAGCGTGGCCCCGGGGCGGGACGGATACGAGCAGTACTTC
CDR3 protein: CSVAPGRDGYEQYF

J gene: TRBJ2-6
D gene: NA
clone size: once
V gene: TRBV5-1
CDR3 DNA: TGCGCCAGCAGCTTTGGGGATTCTGGGGCCAACGTCCTGACTTTC
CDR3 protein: CASSFGDSGANVLTF